Reported below is one T cell receptor beta chain. CDR1 LNHNV and CDR2 YYDKDF come from the germline V gene (reference sequence). The length of the CDR3 is 15 residues. The V and J ends lost 8 bases and 4 bases, in that order; junction bases with no gene match: 11. This sample was taken from a study of shared clonotypes between healthy human individuals. Some clones are missing from TCRdb's copy, which holds only in-frame ones; the method was immunoSEQ multiplex PCR. The data contain hundreds of thousands of clones, roughly 79% of them singletons. This sequence was found in a woman aged 40 to 49 in good health. Some clones in this sample may be carry-over from other donors' samples. Sequenced input: PBMCs. J is TRBJ1-2 and V is TRBV15; 9 nucleotides match TRBD1. In DNA, the CDR3 is TGTGCCACCCGGGTGTCGGGACAGGGATCCTATGGCTACACCTTC. Translation gives CATRVSGQGSYGYTF.